This TCR beta chain emerged from a study of OX40 agonist ivuxolimab in advanced cancers. Overall study: Every 2 weeks, ivuxolimab was infused into the patients intravenously at between 0.01 and 10 mg/kg. Study-wide points: Expanded clones were, on average, more numerous in CD8+ T cells than in CD4+.

Repertoires were generated with immunoSEQ multiplex PCR, while TCRdb's copy carries only in-frame clones and drops some. This table holds fewer than 55,000 clones, 80% to 90% found once. Trimming took 5 bases from V and 4 from J, leaving 11 bases between them. In germline, CDR1 is MGHRA, CDR2 YSYEKL. CDR3 length: 14 amino acids. Details on this clone: Antigen unknown.

Autoimmune disease history or systemic immunosuppression led to patient exclusion. The specimen comprised CD4+ or CD8+ T cells sorted from blood, sampled in a trial of the OX40 agonist ivuxolimab. The receptor was derived from an adult with an advanced solid tumor such as melanoma, head and neck, liver or kidney cancer. The rearrangement joins TRBV4-1 to TRBJ1-4, with D unclear. The CDR3 region is CASSGQASNEKLFF. CDR3 coding DNA: TGCGCCAGCAGCGGGCAGGCAAGTAATGAAAAACTGTTTTTT.